This TCR beta chain was recovered during a study of blood T cell repertoires in COVID-19. As originally analysed: Researchers report that nucleated cell counts were estimated from reference gene primer amplification. The table came from immunoSEQ multiplex PCR; TCRdb's copy has only in-frame clones and leaves some out. That table furnishes V, J and clone size, whereas the DNA furnished D and trimming. The table records approximately 82,000 clones, around four fifths of them present only once. This CDR3 region has 14 residues. Trimming took 1 base from V and 8 from J; bases not matched to a gene: 5. Germline CDR1 SGHAT, CDR2 FQNNGV.

The gene calls are TRBV11-2 and TRBJ2-3, with 8 bases matching TRBD1. Sequencing input: peripheral blood. The sequence was collected from an older woman with active or convalescent COVID-19. The CDR3 DNA reads as TGTGCCAGCAGCTTAGGGACAGGGTTTGTTACGCAGTATTTT. Protein sequence: CASSLGTGFVTQYF.